The 2 T cell receptor beta chains below were found in one sample sequenced in a study of blood T cell repertoires in COVID-19. Sequenced by immunoSEQ multiplex PCR; TCRdb stores in-frame clones only, minus some. Of approximately 300,000 clones in the sample, under 85% were seen once. What was sequenced was peripheral blood. The receptors shown here come from a human donor with COVID-19, enrolled during active disease. The donor label of this sample is uncertain.

This chain's CDR3 is CASGLALGLRASSGYGYTF. CDR3 DNA: TGTGCTAGTGGTTTAGCATTAGGACTCCGAGCCTCATCGGGCTATGGCTACACCTTC. The V gene is TRBV12-5, the J gene TRBJ1-2; no clear D gene. The length of the CDR3 is 19 residues. CDR1 is LGHNT and CDR2 is FRNRAP in the germline V gene. Trimming removed 3 bases from V and 4 bases from J, with 27 bases in between.

This rearrangement joins TRBV11-2 to TRBJ2-7, with 7 positions matching TRBD1. Germline trimming cut 4 bases from V and 3 bases from J; bases unmatched to any gene: 6. CDR3 size: 14 residues. Germline lookup yields CDR1 SGHAT and CDR2 FQNNGV. The CDR3 sequence is CASSWDSIGYEQYF. The CDR3 DNA is TGTGCCAGCAGCTGGGACAGCATCGGCTACGAGCAGTACTTC.